Listed below are T cell receptor beta chains from one sample, sequenced in a study of cytomegalovirus exposure and HLA in healthy donors. Sequenced by immunoSEQ multiplex PCR; TCRdb stores in-frame clones only, minus some. The sample consists of about 170,000 clones, roughly 84% of them appearing once. Sequencing was done on a sample of PBMCs. The origin of the receptors is a man aged 25 to 40 in good health and CMV-seropositive. CDR3s include the opening cysteine and the closing phenylalanine or tryptophan. The D gene is left open where the match is weak. A row's size may be missing; if present it is once, few, many or a size class.

>.|TRBV6-1|TRBJ2-1|.
CASSEAPFYNEQFF
TGTGCCAGCAGTGAAGCTCCGTTTTACAATGAGCAGTTCTTC
>.|TRBV12-2|TRBJ1-5|.
CASRLALSSNQPQHF
TGTGCAAGTCGCTTAGCCCTATCTAGCAATCAGCCCCAGCATTTT
>.|TRBV7-9|TRBJ2-1|TRBD2
CASSSPRAGGRSNEQFF
TGTGCCAGCAGCTCGCCCCGGGCGGGAGGCCGGAGCAATGAGCAGTTCTTC
>.|TRBV27|TRBJ2-7|.
CASSPLSTSGTYEQYF
TGTGCCAGCAGTCCCTTATCTACCTCAGGAACCTACGAGCAGTACTTC
>once|TRBV30|TRBJ2-3|.
CAWGRQTTSTDTQYF
TGTGCCTGGGGTCGACAGACCACTAGCACAGATACGCAGTATTTT
>.|TRBV10-3|TRBJ1-1|.
CAISVQGANTEAFF
TGTGCCATCAGTGTGCAGGGCGCGAACACTGAAGCTTTCTTT
>.|TRBV7-6|TRBJ2-2|.
CASSFDPRRNTGELFF
TGTGCCAGCAGCTTTGACCCGCGGAGGAACACCGGGGAGCTGTTTTTT
>.|TRBV4-1|TRBJ1-1|TRBD1
CASSQGTGVMNTEAFF
TGCGCCAGCAGCCAAGGGACAGGGGTCATGAACACTGAAGCTTTCTTT
>once|TRBV19|TRBJ1-3|.
CASSTVPSGNTIYF
TGTGCCAGTAGTACGGTGCCGTCTGGAAACACCATATATTTT
>few|TRBV10-3|TRBJ1-2|.
CAISGQPNYGYTF
TGTGCCATCAGCGGACAGCCCAACTATGGCTACACCTTC
>.|TRBV15|TRBJ2-1|.
CATSRAGANNEQFF
TGTGCCACCAGCAGAGCGGGAGCTAACAATGAGCAGTTCTTC
>once|TRBV7-3|TRBJ2-1|.
CASSLGQGGEQFF
TGTGCCAGCAGCCTCGGTCAGGGGGGTGAGCAGTTCTTC
>once|TRBV27|TRBJ1-5|.
CASKNLHTGGLNQPQHF
TGTGCCAGCAAAAATCTACACACGGGCGGGTTGAATCAGCCCCAGCATTTT
>once|TRBV30|TRBJ1-2|.
CASSFSGYGYTF
TGTGCCTCCTCTTTTTCAGGCTACGGCTACACCTTC
>.|TRBV7-2|TRBJ1-3|.
CASSLGISGNTIYF
TGTGCCAGCAGCTTGGGCATCTCTGGAAACACCATATATTTT
>.|TRBV5-4|TRBJ2-5|TRBD2
CASRQGLAGGETQYF
TGTGCCAGCAGGCAAGGACTAGCGGGAGGAGAGACCCAGTACTTC
>few|TRBV5-6|TRBJ1-1|.
CASSAMNTEAFF
TGTGCCAGCAGCGCGATGAACACTGAAGCTTTCTTT
>.|TRBV28|TRBJ2-5|TRBD1
CASSSGQEETQYF
TGTGCCAGCAGTTCTGGACAGGAAGAGACCCAGTACTTC
>.|TRBV29-1|TRBJ1-1|.
CSVTVNTEAFF
TGCAGCGTCACAGTGAACACTGAAGCTTTCTTT
>few|TRBV5-1|TRBJ1-4|.
CASSGGAGNEKLFF
TGCGCCAGCAGTGGCGGGGCTGGTAATGAAAAACTGTTTTTT
>once|TRBV18|TRBJ2-3|.
CASSPRGSSTDTQYF
TGTGCCAGCTCACCACGCGGATCTAGCACAGATACGCAGTATTTT
>.|TRBV11-3|TRBJ2-3|.
CASSSLLGLASDTQYF
TGTGCCAGCAGCTCACTGCTCGGATTAGCCTCAGATACGCAGTATTTT
>few|TRBV6-1|TRBJ1-4|.
CASSLTANEKLFF
TGTGCCAGCAGCCTGACAGCTAATGAAAAACTGTTTTTT
>.|TRBV11-3|TRBJ2-2|.
CASSPGQNTGELFF
TGTGCCAGCAGCCCCGGACAGAACACCGGGGAGCTGTTTTTT
>once|TRBV19|TRBJ2-1|TRBD2
CASSIGGLAGGGNEQFF
TGTGCCAGTAGTATAGGGGGACTAGCGGGAGGAGGTAATGAGCAGTTCTTC
>.|TRBV14|TRBJ2-1|TRBD2
CASSPWLAGNNEQFF
TGTGCCAGCAGCCCGTGGTTAGCGGGAAACAATGAGCAGTTCTTC
>.|TRBV4-3|TRBJ2-1|TRBD2
CASSQGGLADYNEQFF
TGCGCCAGCAGCCAAGGAGGACTAGCAGACTACAATGAGCAGTTCTTC
>.|TRBV2|TRBJ2-1|TRBD1
CASTNRGRITEQFF
TGTGCCAGCACAAACAGGGGGCGCATAACTGAGCAGTTCTTC
>few|TRBV28|TRBJ1-1|.
CASRQGGYSEAFF
TGTGCCAGCAGACAGGGTGGTTATTCTGAAGCTTTCTTT
>.|TRBV5-1|TRBJ2-2|.
CASSLLSRTGELFF
TGCGCCAGCAGCTTGCTTAGCAGAACCGGGGAGCTGTTTTTT
>once|TRBV4-3|TRBJ1-2|TRBD1
CASSQEGQGTGDGYTF
TGCGCCAGCAGCCAAGAAGGGCAGGGGACAGGGGATGGCTACACCTTC